The rows below give T cell receptor beta chains drawn from one sample of a study of T cell responses to AZD1222 COVID-19 vaccine. Generated by immunoSEQ multiplex PCR, the TCRdb table keeps only in-frame clones and is missing some. The sample yields some 140,000 clones, around nine tenths seen once. Specimen: peripheral blood, collected on day 0 of AZD1222 vaccination. These TCRs come from an adult in good health. Both conserved end residues are part of each CDR3. Each record gives: clone size, D gene, V gene, J gene, CDR3 protein, CDR3 DNA. The D gene is left open where the match is weak. Rows give clone size only sometimes, using once, few, many, or a class for an expanded clone.

clone size: .; D gene: TRBD2; V gene: TRBV13; J gene: TRBJ2-5; CDR3 protein: CASSSSRLAEETQYF; CDR3 DNA: TGTGCCAGCAGCTCCTCCCGACTAGCGGAAGAGACCCAGTACTTC
clone size: .; D gene: .; V gene: TRBV11-2; J gene: TRBJ2-1; CDR3 protein: CASSLAPGPPSSYNEQFF; CDR3 DNA: TGTGCCAGCAGCTTAGCGCCTGGACCCCCGAGCTCCTACAATGAGCAGTTCTTC
clone size: .; D gene: .; V gene: TRBV6-5; J gene: TRBJ2-7; CDR3 protein: CASSYSKGYEQYF; CDR3 DNA: TGTGCCAGCAGTTACTCAAAGGGGTACGAGCAGTACTTC
clone size: .; D gene: .; V gene: TRBV7-9; J gene: TRBJ2-4; CDR3 protein: CASSALTGSVSKNIQYF; CDR3 DNA: TGTGCCAGCAGCGCCCTAACAGGGTCGGTTTCCAAAAACATTCAGTACTTC
clone size: .; D gene: TRBD1; V gene: TRBV7-9; J gene: TRBJ1-6; CDR3 protein: CASSYRLPGQGVNNSPLHF; CDR3 DNA: TGTGCCAGCAGCTACCGCCTCCCTGGACAGGGGGTGAATAATTCACCCCTCCACTTT
clone size: .; D gene: .; V gene: TRBV12-3/TRBV12-4; J gene: TRBJ2-7; CDR3 protein: CASSYLSEQYF; CDR3 DNA: TGTGCCAGCAGTTACCTCAGCGAGCAGTACTTC
clone size: once; D gene: .; V gene: TRBV7-2; J gene: TRBJ1-1; CDR3 protein: CASSLARGNTEAFF; CDR3 DNA: TGTGCCAGCAGCTTAGCCCGGGGTAACACTGAAGCTTTCTTT
clone size: .; D gene: .; V gene: TRBV3-1/TRBV3-2; J gene: TRBJ2-2; CDR3 protein: CASSYTVVASNTGELFF; CDR3 DNA: TGTGCCAGCAGCTATACAGTGGTAGCGTCGAACACCGGGGAGCTGTTTTTT
clone size: .; D gene: TRBD1; V gene: TRBV7-6; J gene: TRBJ1-1; CDR3 protein: CASSLGQQGQGRVTEAFF; CDR3 DNA: TGTGCCAGCAGCTTAGGACAACAGGGGCAAGGGAGAGTCACTGAAGCTTTCTTT
clone size: .; D gene: .; V gene: TRBV28; J gene: TRBJ1-6; CDR3 protein: CASSLGGDNSPLHF; CDR3 DNA: TGTGCCAGCAGCCTTGGGGGGGATAATTCACCCCTCCACTTT
clone size: .; D gene: TRBD2; V gene: TRBV7-9; J gene: TRBJ2-7; CDR3 protein: CASSLGGLAGDIYEQYF; CDR3 DNA: TGTGCCAGCAGCTTAGGGGGGCTAGCGGGAGATATTTACGAGCAGTACTTC
clone size: .; D gene: TRBD1; V gene: TRBV7-8; J gene: TRBJ2-3; CDR3 protein: CASSRDRGADTQYF; CDR3 DNA: TGTGCCAGCAGCAGGGACAGGGGGGCAGATACGCAGTATTTT
clone size: .; D gene: .; V gene: TRBV6-2/TRBV6-3; J gene: TRBJ2-1; CDR3 protein: CASSYSFTSPKQFF; CDR3 DNA: TGTGCCAGCAGTTACTCGTTCACTAGCCCAAAGCAGTTCTTC
clone size: .; D gene: .; V gene: TRBV19; J gene: TRBJ2-1; CDR3 protein: CASSIGPLGPNEQFF; CDR3 DNA: TGTGCCAGTAGTATAGGACCCCTGGGGCCTAATGAGCAGTTCTTC
clone size: .; D gene: TRBD2; V gene: TRBV4-3; J gene: TRBJ2-7; CDR3 protein: CASSHLGPGQKGLAAYEQYF; CDR3 DNA: TGCGCCAGCAGCCATCTCGGACCGGGACAGAAAGGACTAGCGGCCTACGAGCAGTACTTC
clone size: .; D gene: TRBD1; V gene: TRBV10-3; J gene: TRBJ2-1; CDR3 protein: CAISPPHRQGPSYNEQFF; CDR3 DNA: TGTGCCATCAGTCCTCCTCATCGACAGGGCCCTTCCTACAATGAGCAGTTCTTC
clone size: .; D gene: TRBD2; V gene: TRBV30; J gene: TRBJ2-3; CDR3 protein: CAWGAGDWDTQYF; CDR3 DNA: TGTGCCTGGGGAGCGGGAGATTGGGATACGCAGTATTTT
clone size: .; D gene: .; V gene: TRBV7-6; J gene: TRBJ1-1; CDR3 protein: CASSLGSAANTEAFF; CDR3 DNA: TGTGCCAGCAGCTTAGGCTCAGCAGCCAACACTGAAGCTTTCTTT
clone size: .; D gene: .; V gene: TRBV29-1; J gene: TRBJ1-1; CDR3 protein: CSARGGASTEAFF; CDR3 DNA: TGCAGTGCCCGTGGAGGGGCGAGCACTGAAGCTTTCTTT
clone size: .; D gene: TRBD1; V gene: TRBV5-6; J gene: TRBJ1-2; CDR3 protein: CASRNRGRGYGYTF; CDR3 DNA: TGTGCCAGCAGAAACAGGGGGCGAGGCTATGGCTACACCTTC
clone size: .; D gene: .; V gene: TRBV2; J gene: TRBJ1-5; CDR3 protein: CASSGTIRQPQHF; CDR3 DNA: TGTGCCAGCAGTGGGACAATCCGCCAGCCCCAGCATTTT
clone size: .; D gene: TRBD1; V gene: TRBV10-3; J gene: TRBJ2-1; CDR3 protein: CAISLGQSNEQFF; CDR3 DNA: TGTGCCATCAGTCTGGGACAGAGCAATGAGCAGTTCTTC
clone size: .; D gene: TRBD1; V gene: TRBV18; J gene: TRBJ1-5; CDR3 protein: CASSPGTGGSHQPQHF; CDR3 DNA: TGTGCCAGCTCACCAGGCACAGGGGGCTCCCATCAGCCCCAGCATTTT
clone size: .; D gene: .; V gene: TRBV3-1/TRBV3-2; J gene: TRBJ1-2; CDR3 protein: CASSSPGSYGYTF; CDR3 DNA: TGTGCCAGCAGCTCCCCAGGAAGCTATGGCTACACCTTC